The present T cell receptor (beta chain) was sequenced within a study of OX40 agonist ivuxolimab in advanced cancers. In the study overall: In this cohort, patients received ivuxolimab, an agonistic anti-OX40 (CD134) antibody.

Profiling relied on immunoSEQ multiplex PCR, and the TCRdb table lists in-frame clones only, not all of them. The table lists about 60,000 clones, about 87% of them singletons. The germline gives CDR1 MNHNY, CDR2 SVGAGI (reference sequence). The V end was cut by 6 bases, the J end by 5 bases, with 13 bases between. This CDR3 has 13 amino acids. This chain uses TRBV6-6 with TRBJ2-5; D perhaps matches TRBD1 (6 bases). The sequenced sample was CD4+ or CD8+ T cells sorted from blood, obtained in a trial of the OX40 agonist ivuxolimab. The sequence was obtained from an adult with an advanced solid tumor such as melanoma, head and neck, liver or kidney cancer. The CDR3 sequence is CASSYRAGETQYF. DNA of the CDR3: TGTGCCAGCAGCTACAGGGCCGGGGAGACCCAGTACTTC.